Shown below are 17 T cell receptor beta chains from a single sample sequenced in a study of blood T cell repertoires in COVID-19. Method: immunoSEQ multiplex PCR; TCRdb's copy keeps in-frame clones and lacks some. The sample holds 68,000 or so clones, approximately 90% seen once. Material for sequencing was peripheral blood. All receptors derive from a man under 40 with acute or convalescent COVID-19.

The CDR3: CASSEGAGKYEQYF. For the CDR3, the DNA is TGTGCCAGCAGTGAAGGGGCAGGGAAATACGAGCAGTACTTC. This rearrangement joins TRBV2 to TRBJ2-7; a possible D gene is TRBD1 (5 bases). Trimming stripped 1 base from V and 4 bases from J, with 11 bases between. This CDR3 region has 14 residues. Per the germline V gene, CDR1 is SNHLY and CDR2 is FYNNEI.

This chain links TRBV12-3 or TRBV12-4 with TRBJ1-2, with D tentatively TRBD1 (5 bases). The CDR3 is made up of 13 amino acids. Trimming removed 7 bases at V and 3 bases at J, with 12 bases between. The CDR3 protein is CASTTGGDYGYTF. The CDR3 bases are TGTGCCAGCACCACCGGGGGGGACTATGGCTACACCTTC.

The V and J genes are TRBV6-5 and TRBJ1-3; 12 nucleotides line up with TRBD1. The CDR3 length is 14 residues. CDR1 and CDR2 (germline): MNHEY, SVGAGI. The trim removed 7 bases at V and 7 bases at J, leaving 5 bases unmatched. The DNA for the CDR3 is TGTGCCAGCATAGGGGACAGGGGGCGGAACACCATATATTTT. It translates to CASIGDRGRNTIYF.

V and J are TRBV9 and TRBJ2-7, with 9 bases matching TRBD2. The CDR3 is made up of 15 amino acids. With 0 bases clipped from V and 5 bases from J, the junction kept 6 bases outside the gene matches. Germline V lookup: CDR1 SGDLS, CDR2 YYNGEE. The CDR3 DNA sequence: TGTGCCAGCAGCGTAGAAGGACTAGCGTCGGACGAGCAGTACTTC. It specifies CASSVEGLASDEQYF.

The chain recombines TRBV7-9 with TRBJ2-1; weak D call: TRBD1 (6 bases). The CDR3 is 13 residues long. Germline V gene lookup returns CDR1 SEHNR and CDR2 FQNEAQ (reference sequence). V lost 5 bases, J lost 4 bases, and 9 bases lay in between. The CDR3 sequence: CASSITGYNEQFF. In nucleotides, the CDR3 is TGTGCCAGCAGCATCACAGGGTACAATGAGCAGTTCTTC.

V gene TRBV6-5 combines with J gene TRBJ1-1; possible D gene TRBD1, 5 bases. CDR1 and CDR2 from the germline V gene are MNHEY and SVGAGI. This CDR3 contains 12 residues. V gave up 7 bases and J gave up 8 bases, with 14 bases separating them. The CDR3 nucleotides read TGTGCCAGCACCCGGCCAAGGGGCGAAGCTTTCTTT. Amino acids: CASTRPRGEAFF.

The genes are TRBV4-3 and TRBJ2-3; D may be TRBD1 (5 bases). The ends were cut back, 0 bases at V and 8 bases at J, with 18 bases in the middle. Germline V gene sequence: CDR1 LGHNA, CDR2 YSLEER. The CDR3 length is 16 residues. CDR3 coding DNA: TGCGCCAGCAGCCAAGATCGGGCAGGGTCACTTATTACGCAGTATTTT. Protein product: CASSQDRAGSLITQYF.

The chain carries TRBV18 and TRBJ1-5; D ambiguous. The CDR3 sequence is 15 residues long. Trimming stripped 5 bases from V and 9 bases from J, with 20 bases between. Looked up from germline, CDR1 is KGHSH and CDR2 is LQKENI. The CDR3 DNA sequence: TGTGCCAGCTCAGGCTCCCCTTCGGGAACGGGGCCCCAGCATTTT. Translated, it gives CASSGSPSGTGPQHF.

A single count supports this clone. V gene TRBV6-5 combines with J gene TRBJ2-7; D perhaps matches TRBD2 (7 bases). The CDR3 totals 15 residues. Looked up from germline, CDR1 is MNHEY and CDR2 is SVGAGI. Between the trimmed V and J ends, which lost 0 bases and 3 bases, there was a span of 12 bases. The CDR3 DNA follows: TGTGCCAGCAGTTACTCAGGGGGGGCGGGCTACGAGCAGTACTTC. Residues: CASSYSGGAGYEQYF.

V and J are TRBV6-5 and TRBJ2-2; 8 bases line up with TRBD1. The CDR3 runs to 15 residues. Germline V gene data show CDR1 as MNHEY and CDR2 as SVGAGI. V lost 5 bases and J lost 4; bases outside the gene matches: 6. The DNA for the CDR3 is TGTGCCAGCAGTATAACAGGGGGAAGCACCGGGGAGCTGTTTTTT. It specifies CASSITGGSTGELFF.

The V call is TRBV12-3 or TRBV12-4, the J call TRBJ2-1; 10 bases are a match to TRBD2. This CDR3 region has 13 residues. The trim removed 8 bases at V and 9 bases at J, leaving 7 bases unmatched. DNA of the CDR3: TGTGCCAGCGTACTAGCGGGAAGCGCTGAGCAGTTCTTC. Translation gives CASVLAGSAEQFF.

This clone was seen a handful of times. The chain carries TRBV19 and TRBJ2-1; perhaps TRBD1 as D (5 bases). Trimming removed 3 bases from V and 8 bases from J, with 17 bases in between. This CDR3 has 15 amino acids. Germline-derived CDR1 and CDR2 are LNHDA and SQIVND (reference sequence). The chain's CDR3 is CASSMIQGTVDEQFF. CDR3 nucleotides: TGTGCCAGTAGTATGATCCAGGGCACGGTGGATGAGCAGTTCTTC.

The chain combines TRBV7-9 with TRBJ1-2, with 8 bases aligning to TRBD1. CDR3 length equals 15 residues. Germline CDR1 is SEHNR and CDR2 is FQNEAQ (reference sequence). J gave up 4 bases and V 5 bases, and 9 bases lay outside the gene matches. The CDR3 reads CASSILDRVGYGYTF. The DNA for the CDR3 is TGTGCCAGCAGCATTCTGGACAGGGTGGGCTATGGCTACACCTTC.

The table lists this clone with a few counts. The rearrangement uses TRBV5-6 and TRBJ2-1; D unresolved. The CDR3 sequence is 15 residues long. Trimming removed 0 bases from V and 3 bases from J, with 10 bases in between. The germline gives CDR1 SGHDT, CDR2 YYEEEE. The CDR3 bases are TGTGCCAGCAGCTTGGGGCCGTCATTCTACAATGAGCAGTTCTTC. As protein: CASSLGPSFYNEQFF.

This clone has only a few counts. V usage is TRBV27 and J usage is TRBJ2-5; a weak D match, TRBD1 (6 bases). The CDR3 length is 13 residues. Germline V gene data show CDR1 as MNHEY and CDR2 as SMNVEV (reference sequence). Trimming left V 5 bases short and J 7 bases short, with 14 bases between. The DNA for the CDR3 is TGTGCCAGCAGTCCCCGACAGGCGGTGACCCAGTACTTC. Translating it yields CASSPRQAVTQYF.

This chain uses TRBV4-1 with TRBJ2-7; 9 bases map to TRBD2. This CDR3 has 16 amino acids. Trimming cost V 0 bases and J 0 bases; bases outside gene matches: 3. Germline V gene data show CDR1 as MGHRA and CDR2 as YSYEKL. CDR3 nucleotides: TGCGCCAGCAGCCAAGATATAGCGGGAGTCTCCTACGAGCAGTACTTC. It specifies CASSQDIAGVSYEQYF.

This clone is termed large. The rearrangement uses TRBV7-8 and TRBJ1-4, with D possibly matching TRBD1 (6 bases). The V gene's germline CDR1 is SGHVS and CDR2 FQNEAQ. This CDR3 has 14 amino acids. The V end lost 4 bases, the J end lost 8 bases, and 14 bases lay between the germline ends. In nucleotides, the CDR3 is TGTGCCAGCAGCTCCGATACAGGGTGGGAAAAACTGTTTTTT. It yields the protein CASSSDTGWEKLFF.